Shown below are 8 T cell receptor beta chains from a single sample sequenced in a study of human T cells and chemical hapten exposure. Stated time point: patch test 1, 2 weeks after DPC sensitization. As to treatment: therapeutic diphenylcyclopropenone sensitization with weekly scalp DPC. TCRdb re-called the RACE reads through MiXCR, storing one row per CDR3 protein. The sample consists of approximately 110,000 distinct CDR3 sequences, about 11% of them appearing once. The source was whole blood, collected in connection with sensitization to the hapten diphenylcyclopropenone (DPC). The receptors stem from a woman aged 40 to 49 with alopecia areata. Some clones in this sample may be carry-over from other donors' samples.

This clonotype came up many times. V usage is TRBV4-3 and J usage is TRBJ1-6, with 7 bases matching TRBD1. The CDR3 spans 18 residues. Germline CDR1 LGHNA, CDR2 YSLEER. Trimming at V came to 1 base and at J to 5 bases, leaving 11 bases not matched to a gene. The CDR3 DNA sequence: TGCGCCAGCAGCCAAGCGGCGGTGACAGGGATTAATAATTCACCCCTCCACTTT. Its translation is CASSQAAVTGINNSPLHF.

In this sample, this clonotype turned up many times. The rearrangement links TRBV18 to TRBJ1-2; D is uncertain. Trimming left V 3 bases short and J 0 bases short, with 8 bases between. This CDR3 has 14 residues. The germline gives CDR1 KGHSH, CDR2 LQKENI. CDR3 loop: CASSPSQANYGYTF. CDR3 coding DNA: TGTGCCAGCTCACCGAGCCAGGCTAACTATGGCTACACCTTC.

This clonotype was counted at least ten times. The chain joins TRBV10-2 to TRBJ2-3; the D is unclear. CDR1 WSHSY and CDR2 SAAADI come from the germline V gene. The ends were cut back, 2 bases at V and 2 bases at J, with 11 bases in the middle. The CDR3 runs 15 residues. CDR3 sequence reads: CASSEIDGTTDTQYF. The CDR3 DNA is TGCGCCAGCAGTGAGATCGACGGAACCACAGATACGCAGTATTTT.

This sequence joins TRBV11-2 and TRBJ2-7, with TRBD1 matching over 9 bases. Germline CDR1 SGHAT, CDR2 FQNNGV. The trim removed 5 bases at V and 5 bases at J, leaving 10 bases unmatched. This CDR3 is built from 15 residues. In DNA form, the CDR3 reads TGTGCCAGCAGCCCCCGGGACAGGGTTTCCCACGAGCAGTACTTC. Encoded protein: CASSPRDRVSHEQYF.

This clonotype was seen at least ten times. The chain has TRBV6-2 or TRBV6-3 and TRBJ2-2; D is uncertain. CDR1 is MNHEY, CDR2 SVGEGT, per germline. Trimming cost V 7 bases and J 6 bases, with 12 bases left between them. This CDR3 is 13 amino acids long. CDR3 sequence reads: CASTPVGSGELFF. CDR3 in DNA: TGTGCCAGCACCCCGGTGGGGTCCGGGGAGCTGTTTTTT.

CDR3 nucleotide sequence: TGCAGTGCTAGGGACCCTGCGGGAGATACGCAGTATTTT. This encodes CSARDPAGDTQYF. This chain links TRBV20-1 with TRBJ2-3; a possible D gene is TRBD2 (5 bases). The CDR3 covers 13 residues. Trimming shortened V by 3 bases and J by 5 bases, and 12 bases separated the two germline ends. In germline, CDR1 is DFQATT, CDR2 SNEGSKA (reference sequence).

This clonotype appeared many times. V is TRBV5-5 and J is TRBJ2-7; D gene uncertain. V lost 6 bases and J lost 2, with 9 bases in between. Per germline, CDR1 SGHKS and CDR2 YYEKEE (reference sequence). The CDR3 sequence is 12 residues long. DNA of the CDR3: TGTGCCAGCACCCTCCCGACCTACGAGCAGTACTTC. Amino acid sequence: CASTLPTYEQYF.

This clonotype has ten or more counts. The chain has TRBV20-1 and TRBJ2-6, with D possibly being TRBD1 (5 bases). Trimming shortened V by 5 bases and J by 0 bases, and 17 bases separated the two germline ends. The germline V gene encodes CDR1 DFQATT and CDR2 SNEGSKA (reference sequence). There are 17 residues in the CDR3. Written as DNA, the CDR3 is TGCAGTGCTTTTGACAGAAGGCCCAGCTCTGGGGCCAACGTCCTGACTTTC. Its protein product is CSAFDRRPSSGANVLTF.